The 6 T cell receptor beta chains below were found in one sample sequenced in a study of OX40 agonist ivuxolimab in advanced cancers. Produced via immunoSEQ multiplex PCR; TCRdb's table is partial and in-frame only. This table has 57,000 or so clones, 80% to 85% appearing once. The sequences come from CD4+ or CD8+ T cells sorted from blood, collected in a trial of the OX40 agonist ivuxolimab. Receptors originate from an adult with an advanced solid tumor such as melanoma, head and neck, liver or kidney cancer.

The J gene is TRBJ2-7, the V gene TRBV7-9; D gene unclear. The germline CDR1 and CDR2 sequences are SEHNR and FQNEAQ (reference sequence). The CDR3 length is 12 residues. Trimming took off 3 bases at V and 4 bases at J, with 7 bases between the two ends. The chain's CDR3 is CASSLPGYEQYF. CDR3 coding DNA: TGTGCCAGCAGCTTGCCTGGTTACGAGCAGTACTTC.

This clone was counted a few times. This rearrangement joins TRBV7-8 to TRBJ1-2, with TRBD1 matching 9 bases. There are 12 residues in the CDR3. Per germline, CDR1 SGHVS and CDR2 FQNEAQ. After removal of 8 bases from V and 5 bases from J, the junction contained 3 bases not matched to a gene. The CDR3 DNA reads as TGTGCCAGCGCTGGACAGGGGTATGGCTACACCTTC. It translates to CASAGQGYGYTF.

CDR3 nucleotides: TGTGCCAGCAGTGAAGGGACAGGCCTGAGCACAGATACGCAGTATTTT. Translating gives CASSEGTGLSTDTQYF. The gene calls are TRBV6-1 and TRBJ2-3; 7 bases fit TRBD1. V trimming: 1 base; J trimming: 0 bases; junction bases outside the gene matches: 4. Germline values: CDR1 MNHNS, CDR2 SASEGT. The CDR3 extends over 16 amino acids.

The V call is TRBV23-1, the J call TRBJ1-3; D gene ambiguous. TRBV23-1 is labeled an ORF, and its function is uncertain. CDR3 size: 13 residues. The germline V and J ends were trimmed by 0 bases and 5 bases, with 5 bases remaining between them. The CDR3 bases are TGCGCCAGCAGTCAATCGGGGAGAAACACCATATATTTT. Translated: CASSQSGRNTIYF.

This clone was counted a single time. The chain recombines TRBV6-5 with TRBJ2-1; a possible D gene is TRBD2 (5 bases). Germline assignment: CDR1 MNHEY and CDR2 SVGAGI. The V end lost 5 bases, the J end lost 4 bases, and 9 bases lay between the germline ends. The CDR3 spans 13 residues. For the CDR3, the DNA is TGTGCCAGCAGTCTGGGAGTTTACAATGAGCAGTTCTTC. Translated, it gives CASSLGVYNEQFF.

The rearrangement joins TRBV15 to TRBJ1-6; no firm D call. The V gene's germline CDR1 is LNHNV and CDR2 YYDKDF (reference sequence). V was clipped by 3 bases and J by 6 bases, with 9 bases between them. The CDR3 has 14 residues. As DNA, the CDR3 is TGTGCCACCAGCAGGGGAGAAACTAATTCACCCCTCCACTTT. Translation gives CATSRGETNSPLHF.